Listed below are T cell receptor beta chains from one sample, sequenced in a study of T-cell memory formation after mild COVID-19. TCRdb fed the 5' RACE reads into MiXCR, producing one record per CDR3 protein. This sample has 350,000 to 550,000 distinct CDR3 sequences, with about a sixth found just once. What was sequenced was PBMCs or a T cell subset sorted from them (not recorded which). The receptors come from a man younger than 30 who had mild COVID-19 (a few samples of this study predate the infection). Cell type and time point are not known. Each CDR3 is given without its conserved first and last residue. The D gene is left open where the match is weak.

j_call: TRBJ1-1
v_call: TRBV28
d_call: .
cdr3_aa: ASSLVGSGMNTEAF

j_call: TRBJ1-1
v_call: TRBV4-3
d_call: .
cdr3_aa: ASSQVFEQLNTEAF

j_call: TRBJ1-2
v_call: TRBV6-1
d_call: .
cdr3_aa: ASIPGRGLFNYGYT

j_call: TRBJ1-4
v_call: TRBV7-9
d_call: .
cdr3_aa: ASLGRGFVTNEKLF

j_call: TRBJ1-1
v_call: TRBV3-1
d_call: .
cdr3_aa: ASSQVGGGVTEAF

j_call: TRBJ2-4
v_call: TRBV30
d_call: .
cdr3_aa: AWSPGLLGNIQY

j_call: TRBJ2-3
v_call: TRBV15
d_call: .
cdr3_aa: ATSREGGPYETQY

j_call: TRBJ1-2
v_call: TRBV4-1
d_call: .
cdr3_aa: ASSRQEYPRTNYGYT

j_call: TRBJ2-1
v_call: TRBV6-1
d_call: TRBD2
cdr3_aa: ASSDKRGAPYNEQF

j_call: TRBJ1-1
v_call: TRBV4-2
d_call: TRBD1
cdr3_aa: ASSQIQGAMTEAF

j_call: TRBJ1-3
v_call: TRBV6-1
d_call: .
cdr3_aa: ASKLGGSGNTIY

j_call: TRBJ2-4
v_call: TRBV6-2/TRBV6-3
d_call: .
cdr3_aa: ASSYYRASENIQY

j_call: TRBJ2-2
v_call: TRBV28
d_call: .
cdr3_aa: ASIPGSANTGELF

j_call: TRBJ2-3
v_call: TRBV5-1
d_call: TRBD1
cdr3_aa: ASSLADRDTDTQY

j_call: TRBJ2-3
v_call: TRBV20-1
d_call: TRBD2
cdr3_aa: SARSGVTDTQY

j_call: TRBJ2-2
v_call: TRBV7-9
d_call: .
cdr3_aa: ASSPPRVDTGELF